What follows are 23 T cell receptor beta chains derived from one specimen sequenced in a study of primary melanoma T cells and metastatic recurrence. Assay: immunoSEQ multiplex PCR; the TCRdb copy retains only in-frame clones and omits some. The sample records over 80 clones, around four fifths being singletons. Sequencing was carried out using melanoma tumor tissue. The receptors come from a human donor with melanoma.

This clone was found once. The CDR3 is CASSVIIGTGLYEQYF. The CDR3 DNA reads as TGTGCCAGCAGTGTAATTATCGGGACAGGGTTGTACGAGCAGTACTTC. V gene TRBV25-1 combines with J gene TRBJ2-7; 9 positions match TRBD1. This CDR3 has 16 amino acids. CDR1 and CDR2 from the germline V gene are MGHDK and SYGVNS. The V gene end was trimmed by 4 bases and the J gene end by 4 bases; junction bases not matched to a gene: 11.

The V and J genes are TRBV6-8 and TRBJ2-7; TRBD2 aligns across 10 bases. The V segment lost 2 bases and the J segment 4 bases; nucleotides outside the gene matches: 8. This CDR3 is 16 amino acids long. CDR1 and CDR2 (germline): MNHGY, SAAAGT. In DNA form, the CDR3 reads TGTGCCAGCAGTTACCGCTTTGGGACTAGCGCATACGAGCAGTACTTC. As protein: CASSYRFGTSAYEQYF.

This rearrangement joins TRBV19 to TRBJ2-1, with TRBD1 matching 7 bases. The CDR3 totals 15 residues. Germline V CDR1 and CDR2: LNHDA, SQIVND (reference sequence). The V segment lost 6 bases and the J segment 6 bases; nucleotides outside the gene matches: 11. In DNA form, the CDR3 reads TGTGCCAGTAGCCAACAGGGGCTGAAGGGCAATGAGCAGTTCTTC. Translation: CASSQQGLKGNEQFF.

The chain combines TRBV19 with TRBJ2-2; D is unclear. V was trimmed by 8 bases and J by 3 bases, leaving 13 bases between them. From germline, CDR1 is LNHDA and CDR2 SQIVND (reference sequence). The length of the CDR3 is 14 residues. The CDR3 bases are TGTGCCAGTTCCCCCGGGTGGGACACCGGGGAGCTGTTTTTT. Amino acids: CASSPGWDTGELFF.

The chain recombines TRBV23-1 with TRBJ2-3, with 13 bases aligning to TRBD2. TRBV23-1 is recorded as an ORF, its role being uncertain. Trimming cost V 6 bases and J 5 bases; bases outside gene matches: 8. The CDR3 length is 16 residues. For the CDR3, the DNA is TGCGCCAGCAGCCGAGGACTAGCGGGAGATGTAGATACGCAGTATTTT. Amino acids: CASSRGLAGDVDTQYF.

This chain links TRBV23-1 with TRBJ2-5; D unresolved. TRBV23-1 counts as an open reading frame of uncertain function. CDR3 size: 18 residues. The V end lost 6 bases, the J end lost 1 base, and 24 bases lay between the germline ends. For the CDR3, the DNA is TGCGCCAGCAGCCAAGATTTTTTGAGACGACCATTCCAAGAGACCCAGTACTTC. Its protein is CASSQDFLRRPFQETQYF.

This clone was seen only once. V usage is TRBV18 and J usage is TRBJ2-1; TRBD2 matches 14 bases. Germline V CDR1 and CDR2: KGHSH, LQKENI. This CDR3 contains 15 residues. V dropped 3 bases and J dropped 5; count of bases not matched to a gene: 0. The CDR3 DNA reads TGTGCCAGCTCACCGGGACTAGCGGGAGACAATGAGCAGTTCTTC. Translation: CASSPGLAGDNEQFF.

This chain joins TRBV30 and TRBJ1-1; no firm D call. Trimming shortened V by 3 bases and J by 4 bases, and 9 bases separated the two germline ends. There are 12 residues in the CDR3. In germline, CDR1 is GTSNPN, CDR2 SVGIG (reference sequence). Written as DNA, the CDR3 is TGTGCCTGGAGCGGGTACCTCACTGAAGCTTTCTTT. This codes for CAWSGYLTEAFF.

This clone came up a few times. CDR3 loop: CASIRQLGNTIYF. CDR3 DNA: TGTGCCAGTATTAGACAGCTTGGAAACACCATATATTTT. This chain joins TRBV19 and TRBJ1-3; the D gene is possibly TRBD1 (5 bases). The CDR3 is 13 amino acids. Germline V lookup: CDR1 LNHDA, CDR2 SQIVND (reference sequence). V lost 7 bases, J lost 3 bases, and 10 bases lay in between.

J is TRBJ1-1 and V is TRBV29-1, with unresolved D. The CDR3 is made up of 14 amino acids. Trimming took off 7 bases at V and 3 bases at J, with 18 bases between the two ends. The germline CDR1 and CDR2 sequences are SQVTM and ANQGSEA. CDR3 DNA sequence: TGCAGCGCCCGGAGGCAAGGGCGGGACACTGAAGCTTTCTTT. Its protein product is CSARRQGRDTEAFF.

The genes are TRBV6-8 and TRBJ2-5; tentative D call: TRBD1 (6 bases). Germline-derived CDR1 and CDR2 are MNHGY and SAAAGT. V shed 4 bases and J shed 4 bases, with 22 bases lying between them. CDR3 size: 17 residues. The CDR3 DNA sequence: TGTGCCAGCAGTTCTGCCGTCCAGGGACACTCCAGAGAGACCCAGTACTTC. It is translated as CASSSAVQGHSRETQYF.

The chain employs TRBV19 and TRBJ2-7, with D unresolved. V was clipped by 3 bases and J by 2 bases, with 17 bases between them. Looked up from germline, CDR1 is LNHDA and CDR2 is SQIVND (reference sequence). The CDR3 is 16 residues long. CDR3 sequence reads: CASSIASEVYTYEQYF. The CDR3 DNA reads TGTGCCAGTAGTATCGCCTCAGAAGTCTATACCTACGAGCAGTACTTC. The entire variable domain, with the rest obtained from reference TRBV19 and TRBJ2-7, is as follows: DGGITQSPKYLFRKEGQNVTLSCEQNLNHDAMYWYRQDPGQGLRLIYYSQIVNDFQKGDIAEGYSVSREKKESFPLTVTSAQKNPTAFYLCASSIASEVYTYEQYFGPGTRLTVT.

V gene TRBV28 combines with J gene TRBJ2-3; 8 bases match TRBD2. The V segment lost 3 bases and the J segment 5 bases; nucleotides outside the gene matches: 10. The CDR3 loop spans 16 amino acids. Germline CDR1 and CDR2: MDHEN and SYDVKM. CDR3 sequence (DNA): TGTGCCAGCAGTTTTCCAGGGGCGGGAGGAGGAGATACGCAGTATTTT. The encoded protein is CASSFPGAGGGDTQYF.

The CDR3 DNA sequence: TGTGCCAGCAGCCCTGGACAGATAAACACTGAAGCTTTCTTT. It is translated as CASSPGQINTEAFF. The chain has TRBV16 and TRBJ1-1; TRBD1 is a possible D gene (6 bases). CDR1 is KGHSY and CDR2 is FQNENV in the germline V gene. This CDR3 has 14 amino acids. Deletions cut 4 bases from V and 2 bases from J, with 11 bases between.

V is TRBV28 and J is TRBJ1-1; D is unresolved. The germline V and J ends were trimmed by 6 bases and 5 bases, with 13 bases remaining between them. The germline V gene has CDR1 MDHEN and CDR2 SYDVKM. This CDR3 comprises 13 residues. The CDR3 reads CASRARGWTEAFF. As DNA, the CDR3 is TGTGCCAGCAGGGCCCGGGGATGGACTGAAGCTTTCTTT.

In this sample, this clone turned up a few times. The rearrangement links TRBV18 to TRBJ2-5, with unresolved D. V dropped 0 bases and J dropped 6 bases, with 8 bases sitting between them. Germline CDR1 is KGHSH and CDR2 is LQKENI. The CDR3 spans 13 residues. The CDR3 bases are TGTGCCAGCTCACCACCGGGGTTGAAGACCCAGTACTTC. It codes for CASSPPGLKTQYF.

The CDR3 DNA reads as TGTGCCAGCAGCGTGTCGGTTTGGGGTCGGACAGCTTACAATGAGCAGTTCTTC. Its protein is CASSVSVWGRTAYNEQFF. The chain uses TRBV14 and TRBJ2-1, with D possibly matching TRBD1 (6 bases). CDR1 and CDR2 (germline): SGHDN, FVKESK. The CDR3 covers 18 residues. Trimming left V 5 bases short and J 4 bases short, with 24 bases between.

CDR3 sequence reads: CASSLLGSTGDTQYF. As DNA, the CDR3 is TGTGCCAGCAGCTTGCTGGGAAGCACGGGAGATACGCAGTATTTT. The J gene is TRBJ2-3, the V gene TRBV11-3; D gene ambiguous. Trimming cost V 3 bases and J 5 bases, with 15 bases left between them. Per the germline V gene, CDR1 is SGHNT and CDR2 is YENEEA. This CDR3 spans 15 amino acids.

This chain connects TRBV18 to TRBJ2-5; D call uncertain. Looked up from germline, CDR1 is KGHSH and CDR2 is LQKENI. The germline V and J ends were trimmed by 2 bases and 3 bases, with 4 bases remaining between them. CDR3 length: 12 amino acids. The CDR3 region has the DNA TGTGCCAGCTCACCAATTGAAGAGACCCAGTACTTC. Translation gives CASSPIEETQYF.

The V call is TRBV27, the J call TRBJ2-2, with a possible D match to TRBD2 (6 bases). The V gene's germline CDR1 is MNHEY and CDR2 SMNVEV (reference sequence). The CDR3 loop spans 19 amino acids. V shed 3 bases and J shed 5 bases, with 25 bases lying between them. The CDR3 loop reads CASSFRQHSVGGATGELFF. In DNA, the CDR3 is TGTGCCAGCAGTTTCAGACAGCATAGCGTCGGAGGGGCGACCGGGGAGCTGTTTTTT.

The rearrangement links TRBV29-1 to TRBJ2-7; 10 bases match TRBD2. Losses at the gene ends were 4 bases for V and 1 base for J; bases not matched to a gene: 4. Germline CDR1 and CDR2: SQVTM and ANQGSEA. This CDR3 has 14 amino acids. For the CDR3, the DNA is TGCAGCGTTGGGGGACTAGCGTTGTCCTACGAGCAGTACTTC. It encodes CSVGGLALSYEQYF.

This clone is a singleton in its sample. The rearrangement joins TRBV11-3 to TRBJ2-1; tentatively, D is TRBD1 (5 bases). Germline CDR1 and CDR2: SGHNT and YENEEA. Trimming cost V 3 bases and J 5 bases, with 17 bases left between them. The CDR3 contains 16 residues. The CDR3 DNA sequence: TGTGCCAGCAGCTTGGTGGTAGCAGGGTCCCACAATGAGCAGTTCTTC. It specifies CASSLVVAGSHNEQFF.

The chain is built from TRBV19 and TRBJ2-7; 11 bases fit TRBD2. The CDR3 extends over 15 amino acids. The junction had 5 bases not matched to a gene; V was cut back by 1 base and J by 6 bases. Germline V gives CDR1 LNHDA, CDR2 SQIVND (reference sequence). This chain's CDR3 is CASSIGRLAGGEQYF. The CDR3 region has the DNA TGTGCCAGTAGTATAGGGCGGCTAGCGGGAGGCGAGCAGTACTTC.